This T cell receptor (beta chain) comes out of a study of T cells in localized non-small cell lung cancer (dated by TCRdb to 2020 to 2021). A note on the overall study: Comparing tumors with uninvolved tumor-adjacent lungs, the study looked at the T cell repertoires of 236 patients with early-stage NSCLC. The cohort comprised some 220 treatment-naïve NSCLC patients with resected, localized lung tumors. NSCLC patients had a mean age of approximately 72 years, and around 130 were male and about 110 female. General findings and caveats noted by the study authors: A median of around 57 of the top 100 tumor clones were detected in paired uninvolved adjacent lung, and around 27 of these tumor clones were also found among the top 100 clones of the paired uninvolved adjacent lung. Because multi-region tumor sequencing was not performed, intratumor heterogeneity could not be ruled out. Longer overall survival was associated with higher blood T cell density, whereas shorter survival was associated with higher adjacent-lung clonality. Because the study design was exploratory, TCR variables were selected using unadjusted p-values without false-discovery rate correction. Uninvolved tumor-adjacent lung showed the highest T cell clonality, higher than tumor, which suggests more focused antigenic responses in the uninvolved tumor-adjacent lung.

The CDR3 numbers 15 residues from cysteine through phenylalanine. The kept DNA is CDR3 alone, 45 bases in frame from the first base. V was cut back by 5 bases and J by 6 bases, leaving a gap of 16 bases between them. As encoded in the germline V gene (reference sequence), CDR1 is MNHEY while CDR2 is SMNVEV. To note about this clone: Its binding antigen is unknown. There are no base qualities to consult, and no much larger clone falls within one base.

The immunoSEQ Assay was used to sequence TCR beta CDR3 regions from DNA. As for the authors' bioinformatics: To compute T cell density, TCR beta template counts were normalized to usable DNA, which was estimated by amplifying housekeeping genes. Richness was estimated with the preseqR package, extrapolating to 400,000 templates for PBMC samples and 120,000 templates for tissue samples. Clonality was defined as one minus Pielou's evenness. To identify tissue-enriched TCRs, differential abundance testing was run on productive amino-acid clonotypes with a minimum total count of 5 and an alpha of 0.1. Repertoire overlap between compartments was quantified with the Jaccard Index and Morisita Overlap Index. GLIPH grouped TCR beta CDR3s together with public tetramer-defined viral CDR3s, and a viral motif had to include at least three viral sequences and also show V-gene enrichment. Entries here come from immuneACCESS through TCRdb and include only in-frame sequences with V and J called. Some clones fail to appear in such tables; in the studies checked, an unresolved V gene covers under half of the shortfall, and the cause of the remainder is unknown. That table furnishes V, J and clone size, whereas the DNA furnished D and trimming. The sample table lists about 35,000 clones, about 91% of them with a count of one. The ten biggest clones cover 10% to 15% of the sample.

At diagnosis, peripheral blood, uninvolved tumor-adjacent lung and tumor were collected and stored as a combination of fresh-frozen and FFPE material. For TCR repertoire profiling, the blood samples were analyzed as peripheral blood mononuclear cells. The source of this sequence is a female donor aged 60 or older with stage II lung adenocarcinoma. Recombination connected TRBV27 to TRBJ1-4; the D segment cannot be called with confidence. Material: peripheral blood mononuclear cells, obtained before any cancer treatment. Here the CDR3 is given as CASSPQPGLYEKLFF. The DNA sequence is given as TGTGCCAGCAGTCCCCAGCCCGGGTTATATGAAAAACTGTTTTTT.